A selection of T cell receptor beta chains follows, all from one sample in a study of cytomegalovirus exposure and HLA in healthy donors. Sequencing used immunoSEQ multiplex PCR; TCRdb keeps in-frame clones, though not all of them. The sample has about 150,000 clones; approximately 65% are singletons. The specimen sequenced was PBMCs. The receptors come from a woman aged 55-69 years in good health and CMV-seronegative. Each CDR3 is given with its conserved first and last residue. D genes are given only for firm matches. Not every row has a clone size; where given, it reads once, few, many or a size class.

clone size	V gene	J gene	D gene	CDR3 protein	CDR3 DNA
NA	TRBV15	TRBJ1-5	TRBD1	CATSRSRGQGAGQPQHF	TGTGCCACCAGTCGATCTAGGGGACAGGGGGCAGGGCAGCCCCAGCATTTT
NA	TRBV7-3	TRBJ1-1	NA	CASSLSPGENTEAFF	TGTGCCAGCAGCCTCTCCCCAGGGGAGAACACTGAAGCTTTCTTT
once	TRBV21-1	TRBJ2-1	NA	CASRQGFFEQFF	TGTGCCAGCAGACAGGGGTTCTTTGAGCAGTTCTTC
few	TRBV28	TRBJ1-1	NA	CATYPGDTEAFF	TGTGCCACCTACCCGGGAGACACTGAAGCTTTCTTT
few	TRBV5-1	TRBJ1-5	NA	CASSFFPGGDQPQHF	TGCGCCAGCAGCTTCTTCCCTGGCGGAGATCAGCCCCAGCATTTT
few	TRBV2	TRBJ2-3	TRBD2	CASKRGLAGGTDTQYF	TGTGCCAGCAAACGTGGACTAGCGGGGGGCACAGATACGCAGTATTTT
few	TRBV18	TRBJ2-3	TRBD2	CASSPASGSPDTQYF	TGTGCCAGCTCACCCGCTAGCGGGAGTCCAGATACGCAGTATTTT
NA	TRBV28	TRBJ2-7	NA	CASSPVRGGVYEQYF	TGTGCCAGCAGTCCCGTGCGCGGCGGGGTGTACGAGCAGTACTTC
NA	TRBV11-2	TRBJ2-2	NA	CASSSLRTGELFF	TGTGCCAGCAGCTCCCTCAGGACCGGGGAGCTGTTTTTT
few	TRBV7-9	TRBJ2-2	NA	CASSFGHNTGELFF	TGTGCCAGCAGCTTTGGACACAACACCGGGGAGCTGTTTTTT
NA	TRBV11-2	TRBJ2-5	TRBD1	CASSAPDRGRETQYF	TGTGCCAGCAGCGCCCCGGACAGGGGCCGGGAGACCCAGTACTTC
NA	TRBV10-3	TRBJ2-2	NA	CAISELEQITGELFF	TGTGCCATCAGTGAGCTGGAACAGATCACCGGGGAGCTGTTTTTT
NA	TRBV5-1	TRBJ1-4	TRBD1	CASSRDRGRGEKLFF	TGCGCCAGCAGCCGGGACAGGGGGCGCGGTGAAAAACTGTTTTTT
few	TRBV14	TRBJ2-3	TRBD2	CASSPGGSTDTQYF	TGTGCCAGCAGCCCGGGGGGGAGCACAGATACGCAGTATTTT
NA	TRBV10-3	TRBJ2-3	TRBD2	CAISDPGLAGVDTQYF	TGTGCCATCAGTGACCCCGGCCTAGCGGGAGTGGATACGCAGTATTTT
NA	TRBV19	TRBJ1-2	NA	CASSIDAGGGGYTF	TGTGCCAGTAGTATAGACGCTGGGGGCGGCGGCTACACCTTC
few	TRBV27	TRBJ2-1	TRBD2	CASRTSGSTNEQFF	TGTGCCAGCAGGACTAGCGGGAGTACAAATGAGCAGTTCTTC
NA	TRBV29-1	TRBJ2-7	TRBD2	CSVAPHGLAPSLSSYEQYF	TGCAGCGTTGCACCCCACGGACTAGCGCCATCCCTCAGCTCCTACGAGCAGTACTTC
few	TRBV5-1	TRBJ1-1	NA	CASSLAVGTEAFF	TGCGCCAGCAGCTTGGCCGTCGGCACTGAAGCTTTCTTT
NA	TRBV5-4	TRBJ2-7	NA	CASSWMGALAEQYF	TGTGCCAGCAGCTGGATGGGAGCTTTGGCCGAGCAGTACTTC
few	TRBV5-1	TRBJ2-5	NA	CASSSPGTGRETQYF	TGCGCCAGCAGCTCACCCGGCACGGGTAGGGAGACCCAGTACTTC
NA	TRBV6-4	TRBJ1-3	TRBD1	CASSAGGPGNTIYF	TGTGCCAGCAGTGCAGGGGGCCCTGGAAACACCATATATTTT
once	TRBV23-1	TRBJ1-5	NA	CASSQSWSRDQPQHF	TGCGCCAGCAGTCAATCTTGGAGTCGGGATCAGCCCCAGCATTTT